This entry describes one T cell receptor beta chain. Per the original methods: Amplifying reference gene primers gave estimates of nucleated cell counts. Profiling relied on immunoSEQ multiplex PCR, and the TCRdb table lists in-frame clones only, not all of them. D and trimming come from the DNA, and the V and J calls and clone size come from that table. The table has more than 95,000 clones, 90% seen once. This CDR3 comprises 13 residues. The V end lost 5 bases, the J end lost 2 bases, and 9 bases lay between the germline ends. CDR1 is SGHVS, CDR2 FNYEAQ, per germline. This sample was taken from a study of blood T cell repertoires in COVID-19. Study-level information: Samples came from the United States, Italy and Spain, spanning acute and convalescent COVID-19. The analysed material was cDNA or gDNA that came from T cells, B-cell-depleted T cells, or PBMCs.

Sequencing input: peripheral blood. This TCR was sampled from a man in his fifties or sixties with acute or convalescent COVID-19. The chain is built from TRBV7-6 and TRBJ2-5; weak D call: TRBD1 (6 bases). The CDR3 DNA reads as TGTGCCAGCAGCAGGGACATACAAGAGACCCAGTACTTC. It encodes CASSRDIQETQYF.